This entry concerns a single T cell receptor (beta chain). The antigen is undetermined. The sample is drawn from a study of radiation and T cells in renal cell carcinoma. V lost 0 bases and J 5 bases, leaving 12 bases between the germline ends. The germline gives CDR1 SGDLS, CDR2 YYNGEE. The CDR3 length is 14 residues. Study-wide findings and caveats: Without pretreatment biopsies, baseline tumor clonotype presence was undetermined. Top tumor clonotypes rose in blood 2 weeks post-radiation, then contracted.

Time point specified: blood 2 weeks post-SBRT. Treatment of the sample: 15 Gy SBRT to primary tumor, nephrectomy 4 weeks later. Radiation-treated patients gave blood at baseline, week 2 and week 4. Assay used: immunoSEQ multiplex PCR; TCRdb lists only in-frame clones, some missing. This table has under 150,000 clones, over 75% appearing once. The chain employs TRBV9 and TRBJ2-7, with no clear D. This sample comprised blood, obtained from a patient whose treatment included radiotherapy and nephrectomy. The clonotype originates from a woman aged 55-70 years with renal cell carcinoma. The CDR3 bases are TGTGCCAGCAGCGTAGCGGTGGGTCAGAACGAGCAGTACTTC. It is translated as CASSVAVGQNEQYF.